This T cell receptor (beta chain) was captured in a study of CD8 T cells in ankylosing spondylitis. Study-level points and caveats: Significantly higher representation of disease-linked clones was reported for matched ankylosing spondylitis synovial fluid.

To note about this clonotype: The antigen remains unidentified.

With molecular barcodes, quantitative 5'-RACE was used to make the TCR beta libraries. From the 5' RACE reads, TCRdb called clonotypes with MiXCR, one entry per CDR3 protein. The sample contains 200,000 to 250,000 distinct CDR3 sequences, 10% to 13% of which appear only once. This CDR3 is built from 15 residues. Germline V gives CDR1 SQVTM, CDR2 ANQGSEA. Specimen: blood, either unsorted or a sorted T cell fraction (not recorded which). The chain combines TRBV29-1 with TRBJ1-2, with 7 positions matching TRBD1. This clonotype was sampled from a male donor with ankylosing spondylitis or in good health (not recorded which). DNA of the CDR3: TGCAGTGTCCCACAGGGGCCCGGACCAAAATATGGCTACACCTTC. This codes for CSVPQGPGPKYGYTF.